The T cell receptor (beta chain) described here comes from a study of cytomegalovirus exposure and HLA in healthy donors (dated by TCRdb to 2016 to 2017). At the level of the whole study: According to a later analysis, one platform produced both the approximately 110 validation repertoires and the 700 or so repertoires of the first cohort. The aim of the study was to test whether cataloging public T cell receptors could identify signatures of past pathogen exposure. Besides the first cohort of around 700 subjects, a separate validation cohort made up of over 100 different subjects was used. To predict cytomegalovirus infection status, the study combined high-throughput TCR immunosequencing, statistical association of individual TCRs with disease status, and machine learning. On the study overall, not on this receptor specifically: All 120 or so repertoires were used to score co-occurrence in the validation cohort in a later analysis, because that analysis had no HLA typing for the cohort. Most TCR sequences were observed very rarely across donors, whereas some public TCRs were present in many individuals. In the study, about 150 TCR beta chains were listed as associated with cytomegalovirus. Cytomegalovirus status was reported to be diagnosed by the classifier with high specificity and sensitivity in both the original and validation cohorts. A few of the identified cytomegalovirus-associated TCR beta chains were confirmed in vitro to be specific for cytomegalovirus antigens. In a later analysis, TCRs clustered in the first cohort were found to also tend to co-occur in the 120 or so validation repertoires, with approximately 95% of cluster scores above 0. According to the authors, the approach could potentially be generalized to other disease states and immunological phenotypes.

Separate from the approximately 730-subject first cohort, the validation cohort of about 120 subjects was the group to which the donors belonged. On this clone itself: Its antigen target is currently unknown. No base-level quality is on record; no much larger clone is a single base apart.

The method was the immunoSEQ multiplex PCR assay. The source study handled its data this way. A statistical classification framework was built for diagnosing cytomegalovirus status from the catalog of TCR beta chain sequences. Entries here come from immuneACCESS through TCRdb and include only in-frame sequences with V and J called. Some clones fail to appear in such tables; in the studies checked, an unresolved V gene covers under half of the shortfall, and the cause of the remainder is unknown. That table supplies the V and J calls and clone size; D and trimming were determined from the DNA. This sample lists over 200,000 clones; nearly 90% were detected once. 0.35% to 0.45% of the sample rests with the top ten. Counted from cysteine to phenylalanine, this CDR3 has 15 amino acids. The retained sequence is limited to the CDR3, 45 bases, with the frame set at the first base. Unmatched junction bases come to 7, with V trimmed by 5 bases and J by 5 bases. CDR1 is given as MDHEN and CDR2 as SYDVKM, both from the germline V gene.

Recombination connected TRBV28 to TRBJ1-2, with 11 junctional bases fitting TRBD1. The sample was PBMCs. The receptor's source is a woman under 30 in good health and CMV-seronegative. The CDR3 protein is CASSTGQGVWYGYTF. The DNA sequence is TGTGCCAGCAGTACGGGACAGGGGGTATGGTATGGCTACACCTTC.